What follows are 20 T cell receptor beta chains derived from one specimen sequenced in a study of CD8 T cells in ankylosing spondylitis. TCRdb ran MiXCR on the 5' RACE reads and lists one entry per CDR3 protein. Here the sample spans about 240,000 distinct CDR3 sequences, over 8.5% being singletons. Material: blood, either unsorted or a sorted T cell fraction (not recorded which). Receptors originate from a male donor with ankylosing spondylitis or in good health (not recorded which).

This clonotype was picked up many times. The V call is TRBV5-1, the J call TRBJ2-2; 10 bases align to TRBD2. The V segment lost 3 bases and the J segment 1 base; nucleotides outside the gene matches: 3. In germline, CDR1 is SGHRS, CDR2 YFSETQ. The CDR3 has 16 residues. The CDR3 region is CASSSGLAVNTGELFF. DNA for the CDR3: TGCGCCAGCAGCTCAGGACTAGCGGTGAACACCGGGGAGCTGTTTTTT.

Of note for this clonotype: A single base separates this from a much larger clone, so it may be a read error. This rearrangement joins TRBV12-3 or TRBV12-4 to TRBJ2-1; D is perhaps TRBD1 or TRBD2 (5 bases each). The V end was cut by 10 bases, the J end by 8 bases, with 12 bases between. The CDR3 sequence is 11 residues long. CDR3 nucleotides: TGTGCCAACACTCAGGGAGATGAGCAGTTCTTC. Translated: CANTQGDEQFF.

This clonotype has ten or more counts. The V and J genes are TRBV20-1 and TRBJ2-7; D call uncertain. The CDR3 extends over 14 amino acids. Trimming cost V 0 bases and J 2 bases, with 11 bases left between them. The V gene's germline CDR1 is DFQATT and CDR2 SNEGSKA (reference sequence). The CDR3 region has the DNA TGCAGTGCTAGAGATCTCATTACCCCCTACGAGCAGTACTTC. The encoded protein is CSARDLITPYEQYF.

This clonotype showed up many times. This chain links TRBV28 with TRBJ2-1; 9 bases agree with TRBD2. This CDR3 is built from 15 residues. Germline-derived CDR1 and CDR2 are MDHEN and SYDVKM. V was pared by 5 bases and J by 7 bases, with 9 bases of the junction left unmatched. For the CDR3, the DNA is TGTGCCAGCAGTACTCATAGCGGGAGAGGAAATGAGCAGTTCTTC. Its translation: CASSTHSGRGNEQFF.

Only a few counts were recorded for this clonotype. The chain employs TRBV20-1 and TRBJ2-3; TRBD1 agrees at 7 bases. Per the germline V gene, CDR1 is DFQATT and CDR2 is SNEGSKA (reference sequence). CDR3 size: 13 residues. CDR3 nucleotide sequence: TGCACCCCAGAGGGGGCCATCACAGATACGCAGTATTTT. Protein product: CTPEGAITDTQYF.

For this clonotype: The junction does not match germline at one end; this may be a read error. V and J are TRBV7-2 and TRBJ1-5, with 8 bases fitting TRBD1. The CDR3 contains 15 residues. Germline loops: CDR1 SGHTA, CDR2 FQGNSA. The CDR3 protein is CAGSFRQGAGQPQHF. The CDR3 DNA reads as TGTGCCGGCAGCTTTAGGCAGGGGGCGGGTCAGCCCCAGCATTTT.

This chain connects TRBV25-1 to TRBJ2-5; TRBD2 matches 13 bases. The V and J ends lost 7 bases and 4 bases, in that order; junction bases with no gene match: 9. This CDR3 has 16 amino acids. Germline CDR1 and CDR2: MGHDK and SYGVNS. For the CDR3, the DNA is TGTGCCAGCATTCCCGGACTAGCGGGAGAGGGAGAGACCCAGTACTTC. Translation gives CASIPGLAGEGETQYF. The variable domain in full, completed from reference TRBV25-1 and TRBJ2-5, reads EADIYQTPRYLVIGTGKKITLECSQTMGHDKMYWYQQDPGMELHLIHYSYGVNSTEKGDLSSESTVSRIRTEHFPLTLESARPSHTSQYLCASIPGLAGEGETQYFGPGTRLLVL.

Many counts were recorded for this clonotype. This chain links TRBV9 with TRBJ2-1; TRBD2 aligns across 8 bases. Germline lookup yields CDR1 SGDLS and CDR2 YYNGEE. V was clipped by 0 bases and J by 3 bases; unmatched bases: 2. CDR3 length: 15 residues. The CDR3, as DNA: TGTGCCAGCAGCGTAGCGGGAGGGCTCTACAATGAGCAGTTCTTC. Translated: CASSVAGGLYNEQFF. The variable domain in full, completed from reference TRBV9 and TRBJ2-1, reads DSGVTQTPKHLITATGQRVTLRCSPRSGDLSVYWYQQSLDQGLQFLIQYYNGEERAKGNILERFSAQQFPDLHSELNLSSLELGDSALYFCASSVAGGLYNEQFFGPGTRLTVL.

This clonotype was recorded many times. This chain links TRBV21-1 with TRBJ1-1. TRBV21-1 is a known pseudogene. The CDR3 consists of 15 residues. The CDR3 region is CASSKERQEKTEAFF. CDR3 sequence (DNA): TGTGCCAGCAGCAAAGAACGGCAGGAAAAGACTGAAGCTTTCTTT.

This clonotype showed up many times. CDR3 in DNA: TGTGCCAGCAGCCCCGGAGGGAGTTTCCTCCTGAACACTGAAGCTTTCTTT. This translates into CASSPGGSFLLNTEAFF. The genes are TRBV5-5 and TRBJ1-1; D call uncertain. The CDR3 runs 17 residues. The V gene lost 4 bases and the J gene lost 0 bases, with 19 bases spanning the gap. The germline V gene has CDR1 SGHKS and CDR2 YYEKEE (reference sequence).

This clonotype was detected a few times. J is TRBJ2-7 and V is TRBV2; 7 nucleotides align to TRBD2. This CDR3 has 15 amino acids. The germline gives CDR1 SNHLY, CDR2 FYNNEI. The J segment lost 2 bases and the V segment lost 8 bases, leaving 12 bases of the junction unmatched. CDR3 sequence reads: CASGAPGLLTYEQYF. For the CDR3, the DNA is TGTGCCAGCGGGGCCCCGGGACTATTAACCTACGAGCAGTACTTC.

This clonotype was found many times. V usage is TRBV29-1 and J usage is TRBJ2-3, with 7 bases lining up with TRBD2. The CDR3 is 14 amino acids. Germline CDR1 reads SQVTM; CDR2 reads ANQGSEA. The ends lost 6 bases at V and 3 bases at J; junction bases unmatched: 9. DNA of the CDR3: TGCAGCGTAGAACTCTCGGGGGGTACAGATACGCAGTATTTT. It is translated as CSVELSGGTDTQYF.

This clonotype occurred a few times. The chain has TRBV20-1 and TRBJ1-1; D is possibly TRBD1 (5 bases). Germline V gives CDR1 DFQATT, CDR2 SNEGSKA (reference sequence). Trimming shortened V by 1 base and J by 7 bases, and 10 bases separated the two germline ends. The CDR3 totals 12 residues. The CDR3 DNA reads TGCAGTGCTAGAGCCAGGGTGGATGAAGCTTTCTTT. Amino acid sequence: CSARARVDEAFF.

This clonotype was seen a handful of times. This chain uses TRBV5-1 with TRBJ1-5; a possible D gene is TRBD1 (5 bases). With 1 base removed from V and 6 bases from J, the gap between germline ends came to 11 bases. The CDR3 has 14 amino acids. The germline CDR1 and CDR2 sequences are SGHRS and YFSETQ. CDR3 nucleotides: TGCGCCAGCAGCTTGACTACGGGGGGTCAGCCCCAGCATTTT. Its translation: CASSLTTGGQPQHF. The full variable domain, its missing parts supplied by reference TRBV5-1 and TRBJ1-5, is KAGVTQTPRYLIKTRGQQVTLSCSPISGHRSVSWYQQTPGQGLQFLFEYFSETQRNKGNFPGRFSGRQFSNSRSEMNVSTLELGDSALYLCASSLTTGGQPQHFGDGTRLSIL.

There are many counts of this clonotype. The J gene is TRBJ2-2, the V gene TRBV24-1; the match to TRBD1 covers 9 bases. Per the germline V gene, CDR1 is KGHDR and CDR2 is SFDVKD. The CDR3 is 16 amino acids. Trimming took 3 bases from V and 1 from J; bases not matched to a gene: 2. DNA for the CDR3: TGTGCCACCAGTGATAACAGGGGGCAGAACACCGGGGAGCTGTTTTTT. Its protein is CATSDNRGQNTGELFF.

This chain links TRBV29-1 with TRBJ2-1, with TRBD2 identical over 8 bases. V gave up 4 bases and J gave up 3 bases; unmatched junction bases: 8. CDR1 is SQVTM, CDR2 ANQGSEA, per germline. The CDR3 contains 15 residues. The CDR3 region is CSVARPGLGYNEQFF. The CDR3 DNA reads as TGCAGCGTTGCACGACCGGGACTAGGCTACAATGAGCAGTTCTTC.

This clonotype was detected ten times or more. V and J are TRBV7-9 and TRBJ1-4; D is perhaps TRBD1 (5 bases). This CDR3 spans 16 amino acids. V lost 3 bases, J lost 0 bases, and 11 bases lay in between. The V gene's germline CDR1 is SEHNR and CDR2 FQNEAQ (reference sequence). The chain's CDR3 is CASSLGPPATNEKLFF. CDR3 coding DNA: TGTGCCAGCAGCTTGGGACCTCCTGCAACTAATGAAAAACTGTTTTTT.

This chain links TRBV4-1 with TRBJ1-2, with D unclear. Looked up from germline, CDR1 is MGHRA and CDR2 is YSYEKL. The CDR3 has 14 amino acids. Trimming pared 3 bases from V and 8 bases from J, leaving 16 bases between. CDR3 bases: TGCGCCAGCAGCCAGGAGATGGCCTTAAGGGGCTACACCTTC. Amino acid sequence: CASSQEMALRGYTF.

This clonotype occurred a few times. The CDR3: CSARNPERNEQFF. CDR3 bases: TGCAGTGCGAGAAATCCCGAGAGAAATGAGCAGTTCTTC. This chain uses TRBV20-1 with TRBJ2-1; D not certain. The V gene's germline CDR1 is DFQATT and CDR2 SNEGSKA (reference sequence). V lost 6 bases, J lost 7 bases, and 16 bases lay in between. This CDR3 comprises 13 residues.

This clonotype was picked up many times. The chain uses TRBV3-1 and TRBJ2-3; no firm D call. The CDR3 has 12 amino acids. The V gene lost 4 bases and the J gene lost 3 bases, with 5 bases spanning the gap. Germline V gene lookup returns CDR1 LGHDT and CDR2 YNNKEL (reference sequence). The CDR3 DNA reads TGTGCCAGCAGCCTTCAGACAGATACGCAGTATTTT. Translated, it gives CASSLQTDTQYF.